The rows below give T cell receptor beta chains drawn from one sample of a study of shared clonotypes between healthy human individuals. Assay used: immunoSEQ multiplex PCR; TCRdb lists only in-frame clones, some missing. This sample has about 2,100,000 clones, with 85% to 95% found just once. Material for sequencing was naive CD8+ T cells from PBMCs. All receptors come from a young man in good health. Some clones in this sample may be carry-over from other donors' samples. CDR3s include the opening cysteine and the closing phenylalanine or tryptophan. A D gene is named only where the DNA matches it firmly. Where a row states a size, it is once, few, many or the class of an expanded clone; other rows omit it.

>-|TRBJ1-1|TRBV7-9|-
TGTGCCAGCAGGCAGGCGAGTGAAGCTTTCTTT
CASRQASEAFF
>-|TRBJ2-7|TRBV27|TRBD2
TGTGCCAGCAGTACGATAGCGGGATCGGGTTACGAGCAGTACTTC
CASSTIAGSGYEQYF
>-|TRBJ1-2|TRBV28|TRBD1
TGTGCCAGCAGTCTGGTAGGGGGGACAGCCTATGGCTACACCTTC
CASSLVGGTAYGYTF
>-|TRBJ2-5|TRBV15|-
TGTGCCACCAGCAGAGAGGGTTTTAGTCAGCAAGAGACCCAGTACTTC
CATSREGFSQQETQYF
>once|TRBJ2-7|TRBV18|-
TGTGCCAGCTCGCCCCCTCACTTACAAGGAGTCCCGACCGAGCAGTACTTC
CASSPPHLQGVPTEQYF
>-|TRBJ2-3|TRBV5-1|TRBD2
TGCGCCAGCAGCTTGTTCGCTAGCGGGAGAGTCACAGATACGCAGTATTTT
CASSLFASGRVTDTQYF
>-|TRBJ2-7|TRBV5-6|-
TGTGCCAGCAGCTTGCGGGAGTCCTACGAGCAGTACTTC
CASSLRESYEQYF
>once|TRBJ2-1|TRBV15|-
TGTGCCACCAGCCTGGGTGGGAGTCCCTACAATGAGCAGTTCTTC
CATSLGGSPYNEQFF
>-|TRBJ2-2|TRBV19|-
TGTGCCAGTATGGTCCAGGGCTTGGGGGAGCTGTTTTTT
CASMVQGLGELFF
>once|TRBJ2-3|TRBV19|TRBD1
TGTGCCAGTAGTATAGTACCAGGGGGCTGGGATACGCAGTATTTT
CASSIVPGGWDTQYF
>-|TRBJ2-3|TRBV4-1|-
TGCGCCAGCAGCCAAGATCCGTTATTCGGGACCGAGCACACAGATACGCAGTATTTT
CASSQDPLFGTEHTDTQYF
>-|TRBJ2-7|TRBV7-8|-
TGTGCCAGCAGCTTAACCCCTTACCCCTACGAGCAGTACTTC
CASSLTPYPYEQYF
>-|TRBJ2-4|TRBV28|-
TGTGCCAGCATCGCCCCCCGCGAGGGCCCCAACATTCAGTACTTC
CASIAPREGPNIQYF
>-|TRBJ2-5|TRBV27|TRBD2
TGTGCCAGCAGGCCCAGCGGGGAAATAGAGACCCAGTACTTC
CASRPSGEIETQYF
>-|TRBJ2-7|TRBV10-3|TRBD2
TGTGCCGCCGGGTCCGGGACTAGCGGAACTGGCTCCTACGAGCAGTACTTC
CAAGSGTSGTGSYEQYF
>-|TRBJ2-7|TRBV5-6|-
TGTGCCAGCAGCAATACCCTTCTGGAGCAGTACTTC
CASSNTLLEQYF
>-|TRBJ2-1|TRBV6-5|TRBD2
TGTGCCAGCAGTTACGGGCTAGCGGGAGCTTCTGAGCAGTTCTTC
CASSYGLAGASEQFF
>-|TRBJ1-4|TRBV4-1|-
TGCGCCAGCAGCCAAGATCCGGGACGGTTTAATGAAAAACTGTTTTTT
CASSQDPGRFNEKLFF
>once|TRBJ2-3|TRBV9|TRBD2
TGTGCCAGCAGCGCGAGGACTAGCGGTAGCACAGATACGCAGTATTTT
CASSARTSGSTDTQYF
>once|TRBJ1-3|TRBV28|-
TGTGCCAGCAGTTTTTCCAGCTCTGGAAACACCATATATTTT
CASSFSSSGNTIYF
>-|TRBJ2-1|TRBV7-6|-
TGTGCCAGCAGCTCAAATAACGTGTGGGGCAATGAGCAGTTCTTC
CASSSNNVWGNEQFF
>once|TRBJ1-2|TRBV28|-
TGTGCCAGCAGTCCTATATCCCCTAACTATGGCTACACCTTC
CASSPISPNYGYTF
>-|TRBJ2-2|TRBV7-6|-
TGTGCCAGCAGCTTCAGGGAAGTAGACACCGGGGAGCTGTTTTTT
CASSFREVDTGELFF
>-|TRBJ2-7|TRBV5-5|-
TGTGCCAGCAGCCCCCTCCTAGCCTACGAGCAGTACTTC
CASSPLLAYEQYF
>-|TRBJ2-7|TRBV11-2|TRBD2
TGTGCCAGCAGCATGAGACTAGCGGCCTACGAGCAGTACTTC
CASSMRLAAYEQYF
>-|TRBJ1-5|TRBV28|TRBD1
TGTGCCAGCAGTTTTGACAGGGCGGTTTATCAGCCCCAGCATTTT
CASSFDRAVYQPQHF
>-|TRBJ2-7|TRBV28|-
TGTGCCAGCAGTCTGTACAGGGCCCTCGGGTCAGACGAGCAGTACTTC
CASSLYRALGSDEQYF
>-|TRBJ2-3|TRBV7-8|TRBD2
TGTGCCAGCAGCCAAAGCGGAGGGACTAGCCTAAATACGCAGTATTTT
CASSQSGGTSLNTQYF
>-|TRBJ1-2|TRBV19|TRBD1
TGTGCCAGTAGTATAGGACAGGGGGGCTATGGCTACACCTTC
CASSIGQGGYGYTF
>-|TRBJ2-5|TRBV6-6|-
TGTGCCAGCAGTTACTCGGGGGGGGCGCTGGAGACCCAGTACTTC
CASSYSGGALETQYF
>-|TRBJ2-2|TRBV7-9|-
TGTGCCAGCAGCTTAGGAGAGGGGGTCAGTTACACCGGGGAGCTGTTTTTT
CASSLGEGVSYTGELFF